The source of this T cell receptor beta chain is a study of blood T cell repertoires in COVID-19. Data came from immunoSEQ multiplex PCR; TCRdb stores just in-frame clones and leaves some out. The table shows 300,000 to 500,000 clones, with approximately 88% occurring only once. With 2 bases removed from V and 9 bases from J, the gap between germline ends came to 6 bases. The CDR3 loop spans 11 amino acids. Germline V gene data show CDR1 as SGHRS and CDR2 as YFSETQ. The source is a woman in her thirties with acute COVID-19. The specimen sequenced was PBMCs or T cells enriched from blood (not recorded which). The chain links TRBV5-1 to TRBJ2-1; D not resolved. Here the CDR3 DNA reads TGCGCCAGCAGCTTCTCGGTTGAGCAGTTCTTC. Amino acid sequence: CASSFSVEQFF.